Below, 2 T cell receptor beta chains from the same sample are listed, as sequenced in a study of shared clonotypes between healthy human individuals (TCRdb year 2020). The library was prepared using the immunoSEQ multiplex PCR assay. TCRdb stores this immuneACCESS table with in-frame sequences only. Part of the clones is absent; in the studies checked, under half of the shortfall reflects unresolved V genes, and no reason is known for the rest. This sample holds 2 million to 2.5 million clones; more than 80% were observed only once. 0.35% to 0.5% of the sample goes to the ten largest clones. Sequences were obtained from naive CD4+ T cells from PBMCs. The label giving this sample's cell subset or site can be read as: CD45RA+ positively selected. These receptors were obtained from a man younger than 30 in good health. Some clones in this sample may be carry-over from other donors' samples.

CDR3 DNA sequence: TGTGCCAGCAGTGAACAGGAGGCCGGGGTAGATACGCAGTATTTT. It specifies CASSEQEAGVDTQYF. J is TRBJ2-3 and V is TRBV28, with D perhaps TRBD1 or TRBD2 (5 bases each). This CDR3 region has 15 residues. Germline V gene sequence: CDR1 MDHEN, CDR2 SYDVKM. Trimming took 5 bases from V and 5 from J, leaving 17 bases between them.

This chain joins TRBV29-1 and TRBJ2-1; TRBD1 agrees at 11 bases. The CDR3 runs 13 residues. Unmatched junction bases numbered 8, after V lost 4 bases and J lost 12 bases. Germline CDR1 reads SQVTM; CDR2 reads ANQGSEA. In DNA form, the CDR3 reads TGCAGCGTTGTCGGACAGGGGGCGCGGGTGCAGTTCTTC. Translated, it gives CSVVGQGARVQFF.